This TCR beta chain was identified in a study of neurological immune-mediated disorders (dated 2019 in TCRdb). For the study in its entirety: Of the 35 or so multiple sclerosis patients, approximately 30 had relapsing-remitting MS and 3 had secondary progressive MS. The cohort included 60 to 70 subjects: some 14 with HAM/TSP, around 34 with multiple sclerosis, and 20 healthy controls. Using UMI-based sequencing, the study compared peripheral blood TCR-beta repertoires from patients with HTLV-I-associated myelopathy (HAM/TSP), patients with multiple sclerosis, and healthy controls. Alongside PBMC samples, the set of more than 85 TCR-beta libraries contained longitudinal samples, technical triplicates, and paired CD4+ and CD8+ T-cell subsets that had been sorted. General findings and caveats noted by the study authors: Across subjects, expanded clones never shared an identical CDR3 amino acid sequence, which suggests that the TCR-beta repertoires in every group were private. Repertoires from 18 of 34 MS patients were grouped by phylogenetic analysis into a cluster of related CDR3 sequences, suggesting a possible repertoire-level signature. TCR clonal expansion was highest in HAM/TSP patients and lowest in MS patients, with MS patients falling below even healthy controls. The MS cluster showed no association with clinical or MRI features, and the authors stated that larger cohorts are needed.

As to this clonotype: It lacks a known antigen. As the CDR3 is not closed by the conserved phenylalanine or tryptophan, this likely results from a read error.

CDR1 is given as MGHRA and CDR2 as YSYEKL, both from the germline V gene. With termini counted, the CDR3 has 17 amino acids. The only DNA kept is the CDR3, 51 bases in frame from the first base. After removal of 1 base from V and 6 bases from J, the junction retains 11 bases not matched to a gene. cDNA synthesis used template-switch 5'RACE with a primer carrying a 10-nucleotide random unique molecular identifier tagging each TCR transcript. Over 170 million TCR-beta sequences, covering 15-18 subjects, were produced in each sequencing run. Total RNA was extracted with the RNeasy kit. The KAPA Real-time Library Amplification kit was used to amplify TCR-beta VDJ regions with primers for the TCR constant region and the 5'RACE anchor. Sample indexes and Illumina adaptors were added in a first PCR, and a second PCR then increased library yield. The roughly 650 bp TCR product was size-selected on a 2% E-gel SizeSelection system after Ampure bead purification. Before pooling, libraries had their quality checked on a Bioanalyzer, their concentration measured with Qubit, and their quantity determined with the Kapa Library Quantification kit. Libraries were sequenced paired-end 2 x 150 bp on an Illumina HiSeq 2500. To increase sequence diversity, about 25-31% phiX was spiked into each library pool. The paper's data handling went like this. Quality-filtered reads were processed with the UMI-based MiGEC pipeline, which removed over 75% of raw TCR sequences during error correction. VDJ genes were aligned to IMGT germline references, and each clonotype was defined by a unique CDR3 amino acid sequence together with V-J genes. Clonal expansion, Shannon diversity and CDR3 relatedness were evaluated with VDJtools (CalcPairwiseDistances, ClusterSamples), while phylogenetic trees were built in CLCbio workbench. Using coefficient-of-variation modelling across technical triplicates, the study counted a clone as expanded if it had at least 8 unique UMIs. TCRdb cleaned the public reads at Q25 with fastp, built clones with MiXCR and kept in-frame beta chains. CDR3 protein sequences are deduplicated, and each keeps its most common genes and DNA. These V and J calls rely on TCRdb rather than the paper's analysis. For this sample the table gives over 45,000 distinct CDR3 sequences, of which roughly 3.2% were detected only once. About 14% of the sample belongs to the ten largest clones.

For unsorted PBMC libraries, 2 million PBMCs were used after storage in RNAlater at -80 degrees C until RNA extraction. Multiple sclerosis patients were enrolled in a US clinical protocol under which disease progression was evaluated by magnetic resonance imaging. Peripheral blood was subjected to Ficoll-Hypaque density gradient centrifugation to isolate PBMCs, which were then cryopreserved in liquid nitrogen. The rearrangement combines TRBV4-1 with TRBJ2-1, with TRBD1 identical over 8 junction bases. Sequencing was performed on PBMCs. The sequence was collected from a woman in her forties or fifties with multiple sclerosis. The DNA sequence is TGCGCCAGCAGCCAAGGGAGGACAGGGCCAATGGTCAATGAGCAGTTCAAC. Its protein product is CASSQGRTGPMVNEQFN.